Listed here are 23 T cell receptor beta chains from one sample, sequenced in a study of cytomegalovirus exposure and HLA in healthy donors. Primers for the PCR totalled 60 Vbeta and 13 Jbeta. The table came from immunoSEQ multiplex PCR; TCRdb's copy has only in-frame clones and leaves some out. The sample has about 170,000 clones, 85% seen once. The sequenced sample was PBMCs. Source of these receptors: a boy aged 2-15 years in good health and CMV-seronegative.

The chain has TRBV5-1 and TRBJ2-1, with 9 bases aligning to TRBD2. The ends lost 1 base at V and 3 bases at J; junction bases unmatched: 8. Per the germline V gene, CDR1 is SGHRS and CDR2 is YFSETQ. The CDR3 runs to 17 residues. The CDR3 region is CASSLSRSGRLYNEQFF. CDR3 in DNA: TGCGCCAGCAGCTTGTCCCGTAGCGGGAGACTCTACAATGAGCAGTTCTTC.

This clone was seen a few times. The V gene is TRBV7-2, the J gene TRBJ2-1, with 10 bases fitting TRBD2. V gave up 1 base and J gave up 7 bases; unmatched junction bases: 13. Germline V gene lookup returns CDR1 SGHTA and CDR2 FQGNSA. The CDR3 totals 18 residues. Here the CDR3 reads CASSLGLAGDLRRNEQFF. The CDR3 DNA sequence: TGTGCCAGCAGCTTAGGGCTAGCGGGGGACCTCAGGCGGAATGAGCAGTTCTTC.

The CDR3 reads CASSLRPTGGSYEQYF. DNA of the CDR3: TGTGCCAGTAGTCTCCGGCCCACAGGGGGCTCCTACGAGCAGTACTTC. The genes are TRBV19 and TRBJ2-7, with 8 bases matching TRBD1. Per the germline V gene, CDR1 is LNHDA and CDR2 is SQIVND (reference sequence). The CDR3 length is 16 residues. V shed 5 bases and J 0 bases; nucleotides not matched to a gene: 9.

The table lists this clone with a few counts. The chain recombines TRBV7-9 with TRBJ1-5; 12 bases agree with TRBD1. The V gene's germline CDR1 is SEHNR and CDR2 FQNEAQ (reference sequence). The length of the CDR3 is 18 residues. V lost 4 bases and J lost 3; bases outside the gene matches: 10. The DNA for the CDR3 is TGTGCCAGCAGCTCCGGGACAGGGGGCTTTAGTTCCAATCAGCCCCAGCATTTT. Translation gives CASSSGTGGFSSNQPQHF.

This chain links TRBV5-1 with TRBJ1-1, with 8 bases fitting TRBD1. Germline V gene sequence: CDR1 SGHRS, CDR2 YFSETQ. Germline trimming cut 4 bases from V and 1 base from J; bases unmatched to any gene: 6. The CDR3 runs 15 residues. CDR3 in amino acids: CASSEQGVPNTEAFF. CDR3 DNA sequence: TGCGCCAGCAGCGAACAGGGGGTCCCGAACACTGAAGCTTTCTTT.

This clone occurred once. The DNA of the CDR3 is TGTGCCAGCAGCAGTACGGGGGTCTCCTACGAGCAGTACTTC. Its protein product is CASSSTGVSYEQYF. V is TRBV7-9 and J is TRBJ2-7; D is possibly TRBD2 (6 bases). V shed 5 bases and J shed 0 bases, with 11 bases lying between them. Germline CDR1 is SEHNR and CDR2 is FQNEAQ (reference sequence). The CDR3 totals 14 residues.

This clone was counted once. V usage is TRBV5-1 and J usage is TRBJ2-2, with TRBD2 identical over 13 bases. Germline CDR1 reads SGHRS; CDR2 reads YFSETQ. The CDR3 runs 18 residues. V shed 3 bases and J 0 bases; nucleotides not matched to a gene: 5. CDR3 in DNA: TGCGCCAGCAGCTGGGGACTAGCGGGAACCGCGAACACCGGGGAGCTGTTTTTT. Translation: CASSWGLAGTANTGELFF.

This clone is a singleton in its sample. The chain carries TRBV30 and TRBJ2-3, with 10 bases matching TRBD2. The CDR3 loop spans 14 amino acids. The V and J ends lost 5 bases and 4 bases, in that order; junction bases with no gene match: 6. CDR1 GTSNPN and CDR2 SVGIG come from the germline V gene (reference sequence). The CDR3 DNA follows: TGTGCCTGGCTTCCTAGCGGGAGCCCAGATACGCAGTATTTT. It codes for CAWLPSGSPDTQYF.

The chain is built from TRBV4-2 and TRBJ2-5; 10 bases line up with TRBD2. The CDR3 is 17 amino acids. Trimming cost V 0 bases and J 2 bases; bases outside gene matches: 6. In germline, CDR1 is LGHNA, CDR2 YNFKEQ. CDR3: CASSQDGTSGDQETQYF. CDR3 bases: TGTGCCAGCAGCCAAGATGGCACTAGCGGGGATCAAGAGACCCAGTACTTC.

The chain carries TRBV29-1 and TRBJ1-1, with D uncertain. Germline V lookup: CDR1 SQVTM, CDR2 ANQGSEA. V was shortened by 6 bases and J by 0 bases, with 23 bases between the two germline ends. The CDR3 is 17 residues long. The CDR3 reads CSVTPGSVILLNTEAFF. CDR3 nucleotides: TGCAGCGTAACGCCCGGGTCCGTGATTCTTTTGAACACTGAAGCTTTCTTT.

This clone has only one observation. The J gene is TRBJ2-1, the V gene TRBV5-1, with 9 bases matching TRBD2. The CDR3 runs to 15 residues. The V gene end was trimmed by 0 bases and the J gene end by 9 bases; junction bases not matched to a gene: 7. Germline assignment: CDR1 SGHRS and CDR2 YFSETQ. The CDR3 DNA sequence: TGCGCCAGCAGCTTGGAGGCTAGCGGGAAGGGTGAGCAGTTCTTC. It codes for CASSLEASGKGEQFF.

In nucleotides, the CDR3 is TGTGCCAGCAATCCAACATACCTCTCCTACGAGCAGTACTTC. It encodes CASNPTYLSYEQYF. The rearrangement links TRBV2 to TRBJ2-7; D remains unclear. The germline CDR1 and CDR2 sequences are SNHLY and FYNNEI. V lost 7 bases and J 0 bases, leaving 13 bases between the germline ends. This CDR3 is built from 14 residues. The variable domain in full, completed from reference TRBV2 and TRBJ2-7, reads EPEVTQTPSHQVTQMGQEVILRCVPISNHLYFYWYRQILGQKVEFLVSFYNNEISEKSEIFDDQFSVERPDGSNFTLKIRSTKLEDSAMYFCASNPTYLSYEQYFGPGTRLTVT.

The rearrangement links TRBV11-2 to TRBJ2-2; possible D gene TRBD1, 6 bases. This CDR3 comprises 14 residues. CDR1 and CDR2 from the germline V gene are SGHAT and FQNNGV. V was clipped by 5 bases and J by 4 bases, with 11 bases between them. In DNA form, the CDR3 reads TGTGCCAGCAGCCCCGGGACATTCACCGGGGAGCTGTTTTTT. Its protein product is CASSPGTFTGELFF.

This clone came up once. The chain is built from TRBV5-6 and TRBJ2-7; TRBD2 aligns across 8 bases. V was clipped by 2 bases and J by 4 bases; unmatched bases: 5. The CDR3 runs to 14 residues. Germline values: CDR1 SGHDT, CDR2 YYEEEE. The CDR3 bases are TGTGCCAGCAGCTTTAGCGGGAAAAGGTACGAGCAGTACTTC. This translates into CASSFSGKRYEQYF.

Notes on this clone: Other DNA sequences in the sample encode the same CDR3. The CDR3 nucleotides are TGTGCCAGCAGCCGGCTAACAGGGGGGAACACTGAAGCTTTCTTT. Its protein is CASSRLTGGNTEAFF. The rearrangement links TRBV14 to TRBJ1-1; the match to TRBD1 covers 8 bases. V gave up 4 bases and J gave up 1 base; unmatched junction bases: 5. There are 15 residues in the CDR3. The germline V gene has CDR1 SGHDN and CDR2 FVKESK.

The V call is TRBV30, the J call TRBJ1-1, with D perhaps TRBD1 (5 bases). V lost 3 bases to trimming and J lost 7 bases, with 24 bases between them. The V gene's germline CDR1 is GTSNPN and CDR2 SVGIG (reference sequence). CDR3 size: 16 residues. The chain's CDR3 is CAWRWGGTALKDEAFF. The CDR3 nucleotides are TGTGCCTGGAGGTGGGGAGGGACCGCGTTAAAAGATGAAGCTTTCTTT. Combining the CDR3 with reference TRBV30 and TRBJ1-1 gives the whole variable domain SQTIHQWPATLVQPVGSPLSLECTVEGTSNPNLYWYRQAAGRGLQLLFYSVGIGQISSEVPQNLSASRPQDRQFILSSKKLLLSDSGFYLCAWRWGGTALKDEAFFGQGTRLTVV.

V gene TRBV9 combines with J gene TRBJ1-2, with D possibly being TRBD1 (6 bases). CDR3 length: 15 residues. Between the trimmed V and J ends, which lost 0 bases and 6 bases, there was a span of 15 bases. CDR1 is SGDLS and CDR2 is YYNGEE in the germline V gene. CDR3 DNA sequence: TGTGCCAGCAGCGTAGAATGGGGGGGCGGAGATGGCTACACCTTC. It yields the protein CASSVEWGGGDGYTF.

The rearrangement joins TRBV27 to TRBJ1-5; no definite D call. V shed 3 bases and J shed 4 bases, with 19 bases lying between them. The germline gives CDR1 MNHEY, CDR2 SMNVEV (reference sequence). The CDR3 contains 17 residues. The CDR3 nucleotides are TGTGCCAGCAGTTTCCGACTTCCCGGAGGTGGAAATCAGCCCCAGCATTTT. It specifies CASSFRLPGGGNQPQHF.

This clone has more than one count but fewer than ten. V and J are TRBV7-2 and TRBJ2-2; weak D call: TRBD2 (5 bases). Trimming shortened V by 3 bases and J by 0 bases, and 17 bases separated the two germline ends. The CDR3 covers 18 residues. Germline CDR1 and CDR2: SGHTA and FQGNSA. The CDR3 here is CASSFSVSSRANTGELFF. The CDR3 DNA is TGTGCCAGCAGCTTTTCGGTGTCTAGCCGAGCGAACACCGGGGAGCTGTTTTTT.

The chain uses TRBV4-2 and TRBJ2-7; TRBD1 agrees at 9 bases. Germline CDR1 and CDR2: LGHNA and YNFKEQ. The CDR3 consists of 13 residues. Trimming cost V 2 bases and J 10 bases; bases outside gene matches: 6. CDR3 sequence: CASSQYRGLEQYV. CDR3 nucleotide sequence: TGTGCCAGCAGCCAATACAGGGGGCTGGAACAGTACGTC.

The rearrangement joins TRBV19 to TRBJ1-5; TRBD1 might be the D (6 bases). Trimming took off 4 bases at V and 2 bases at J, with 9 bases between the two ends. CDR1 LNHDA and CDR2 SQIVND come from the germline V gene (reference sequence). The CDR3 length is 14 residues. This CDR3 reads CASSTTGGNQPQHF. In DNA form, the CDR3 reads TGTGCCAGTAGTACGACAGGAGGCAATCAGCCCCAGCATTTT.

The chain carries TRBV30 and TRBJ1-2; D might be TRBD1 (5 bases). The V gene's germline CDR1 is GTSNPN and CDR2 SVGIG (reference sequence). This CDR3 spans 12 amino acids. V lost 1 base and J 4 bases, leaving 7 bases between the germline ends. The CDR3 nucleotides are TGTGCCTGGAGTGGGAGGGGCTATGGCTACACCTTC. It yields the protein CAWSGRGYGYTF.

This clone was observed a single time. The chain combines TRBV10-1 with TRBJ1-3, with D maybe TRBD1 (5 bases). The V and J ends lost 6 bases and 2 bases respectively, with 17 bases between them. Per the germline V gene, CDR1 is WNHNN and CDR2 is SYGVQD (reference sequence). The CDR3 has 16 residues. The CDR3 DNA is TGCGCCAGCAGGAGCCCAGGGAGGGGTGCTGGAAACACCATATATTTT. Encoded protein: CASRSPGRGAGNTIYF.